The clone carrying this TCR beta chain was observed once. These data are taken from a study of CD8 T cells in Susac syndrome. Random hexamers were used to reverse transcribe the RNA input (roughly 0.5 to 1 ug). In TCRdb, the immunoSEQ multiplex PCR reads were re-called with MiXCR into one record per CDR3 protein. Of 300,000 or so distinct CDR3 sequences listed, around 90% were seen once; the top ten hold over 0.065%. The receptor comes from a human donor with multiple sclerosis. Sequenced sample: CD4+ T cells from PBMCs.

CDR3 coding DNA: TGTGCCAGCAGTCCCCTAGCGGCTTCCCTCTATCGGTTCTTC. Amino acid sequence: CASSPLAASLYRFF. The chain couples TRBV27 to TRBJ2-1; 7 positions match TRBD2. J lost 15 bases, V lost 5 bases, and 16 bases had no gene match. This CDR3 has 14 amino acids. Germline CDR1 reads MNHEY; CDR2 reads SMNVEV (reference sequence).